The rows below give T cell receptor beta chains drawn from one sample of a study of a mutant IDH1 vaccine in newly diagnosed glioma. Their antigen targets remain unknown. The method was immunoSEQ multiplex PCR; TCRdb's version includes in-frame clones alone and lacks a portion of them. The table shows roughly 51,000 clones, with around 80% occurring only once. Here the sequenced sample was PBMCs, taken from a glioma patient whose treatment included an IDH1 peptide vaccine. All receptors come from a woman between 40 and 55 years old with glioma. Some clones in this sample may be carry-over from other donors' samples. CDR3s include the opening cysteine and the closing phenylalanine or tryptophan. D genes are given only for firm matches. Not all rows give a size; the values are once, few, many and, for expanded clones, a class.

j_call	clone_size	d_call	v_call	cdr3_aa	cdr3_nt
TRBJ2-7	once	TRBD2	TRBV14	CASSRSAGGIGEQYF	TGTGCCAGCAGCCGATCAGCGGGGGGGATAGGCGAGCAGTACTTC
TRBJ1-2	few	.	TRBV6-1	CASTTGAWDGYTF	TGTGCCAGTACAACCGGGGCATGGGATGGCTACACCTTC
TRBJ2-4	few	.	TRBV4-1	CASSQGAGENIQYF	TGCGCCAGCAGCCAAGGCGCAGGGGAAAACATTCAGTACTTC
TRBJ2-3	once	TRBD1	TRBV4-1	CASSQEGDRAHDTQYF	TGCGCCAGCAGCCAAGAAGGGGACAGAGCACACGATACGCAGTATTTT
TRBJ2-5	.	.	TRBV29-1	CSLLTGTGETQYF	TGCAGCTTATTAACAGGGACGGGAGAGACCCAGTACTTC
TRBJ1-2	.	TRBD1	TRBV20-1	CSATGVGGYTF	TGCAGTGCCACAGGGGTCGGTGGCTACACCTTC
TRBJ2-5	few	.	TRBV27	CASGGGGSPGTQYF	TGTGCCAGCGGGGGCGGGGGAAGTCCGGGGACCCAGTACTTC
TRBJ2-7	few	.	TRBV6-5	CASRGGYEQYF	TGTGCCAGCAGAGGAGGCTACGAGCAGTACTTC
TRBJ2-5	.	TRBD2	TRBV27	CASTPGGALETQYF	TGTGCCAGCACCCCCGGGGGGGCTCTCGAGACCCAGTACTTC
TRBJ2-1	few	.	TRBV30	CAWRPDLAYNEQFF	TGTGCCTGGCGCCCCGACCTCGCCTACAATGAGCAGTTCTTC
TRBJ1-6	.	.	TRBV2	CASAHPEGSPLHF	TGTGCCAGCGCCCATCCGGAAGGTTCACCCCTCCACTTT
TRBJ2-1	.	.	TRBV11-3	CASSLERGDEQFF	TGTGCCAGCAGCTTAGAACGGGGAGATGAGCAGTTCTTC
TRBJ2-1	.	.	TRBV20-1	CSANSYNEQFF	TGCAGTGCCAATTCCTACAATGAGCAGTTCTTC
TRBJ2-3	.	TRBD2	TRBV4-3	CASSQSTSGLAVTDTQYF	TGCGCCAGCAGCCAATCAACCTCGGGACTAGCGGTCACAGATACGCAGTATTTT
TRBJ2-1	.	.	TRBV29-1	CSASNNEQFF	TGCAGCGCCTCAAACAATGAGCAGTTCTTC
TRBJ2-5	.	.	TRBV6-5	CASRSTDPQETQYF	TGTGCCAGCAGGTCAACCGATCCTCAAGAGACCCAGTACTTC
TRBJ1-6	.	.	TRBV19	CASSMTGSFGSPLHF	TGTGCCAGTAGTATGACAGGTAGTTTCGGCTCACCCCTCCACTTT
TRBJ1-6	.	.	TRBV19	CASSASREGNSPLHF	TGTGCCAGTAGTGCGAGTAGGGAGGGGAATTCACCCCTCCACTTT
TRBJ2-2	few	.	TRBV11-2	CASSLLSRRGTGELFF	TGTGCCAGCAGTTTGTTGTCCCGGCGGGGAACCGGGGAGCTGTTTTTT
TRBJ2-1	.	.	TRBV4-3	CASSQDRAGAIHNEQFF	TGCGCCAGCAGCCAAGATCGGGCGGGGGCCATCCACAATGAGCAGTTCTTC
TRBJ2-7	.	.	TRBV6-1	CAIQPGGYEQYF	TGTGCCATACAGCCAGGAGGATACGAGCAGTACTTC
TRBJ2-7	.	TRBD2	TRBV19	CASSVAGGPQEQYF	TGTGCCAGTAGCGTCGCGGGGGGCCCCCAGGAGCAGTACTTC
TRBJ1-2	.	.	TRBV7-2	CASSIRQYGYTF	TGTGCCAGCAGCATTCGACAGTATGGCTACACCTTC
TRBJ1-3	.	.	TRBV7-8	CASRHREGTGNTIYF	TGTGCCAGCAGGCACAGGGAGGGAACTGGAAACACCATATATTTT
TRBJ1-1	.	.	TRBV6-1	CASHWRGQNTEAFF	TGTGCCAGCCATTGGAGGGGACAGAACACTGAAGCTTTCTTT
TRBJ2-3	.	.	TRBV5-6	CASTPDRFFTDTQYF	TGTGCCAGCACCCCGGACCGATTTTTCACAGATACGCAGTATTTT
TRBJ2-7	.	.	TRBV5-1	CASSFTPDSLSYEQYF	TGCGCCAGCAGCTTCACCCCGGACAGCCTCTCCTACGAGCAGTACTTC
TRBJ2-3	.	.	TRBV9	CASSPSGSGTDTQYF	TGTGCCAGCAGCCCTAGTGGCAGTGGGACAGATACGCAGTATTTT
TRBJ2-5	.	.	TRBV5-6	CASSFSTEETQYF	TGTGCCAGCAGCTTCTCCACGGAAGAGACCCAGTACTTC
TRBJ2-7	.	TRBD1	TRBV19	CASSWDSQNSYEQYF	TGTGCCAGTAGTTGGGACAGTCAGAACTCCTACGAGCAGTACTTC